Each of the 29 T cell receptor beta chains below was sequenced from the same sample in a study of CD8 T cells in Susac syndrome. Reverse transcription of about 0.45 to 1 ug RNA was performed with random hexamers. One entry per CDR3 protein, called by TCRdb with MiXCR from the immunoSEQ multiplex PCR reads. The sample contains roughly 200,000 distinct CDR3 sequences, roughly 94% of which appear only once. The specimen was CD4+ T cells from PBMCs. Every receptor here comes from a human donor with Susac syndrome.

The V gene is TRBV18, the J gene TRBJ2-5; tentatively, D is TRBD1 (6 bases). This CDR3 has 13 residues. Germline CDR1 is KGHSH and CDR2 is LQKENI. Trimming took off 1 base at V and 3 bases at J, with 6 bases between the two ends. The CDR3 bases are TGTGCCAGCTCACCACGGACAGAAGAGACCCAGTACTTC. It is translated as CASSPRTEETQYF.

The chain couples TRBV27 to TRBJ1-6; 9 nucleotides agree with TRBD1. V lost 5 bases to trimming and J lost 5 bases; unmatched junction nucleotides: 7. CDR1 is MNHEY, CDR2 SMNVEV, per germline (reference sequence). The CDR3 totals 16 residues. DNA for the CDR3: TGTGCCAGCAGTCTTCCCGGGACAGGGAATAATTCACCCCTCCACTTT. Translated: CASSLPGTGNNSPLHF.

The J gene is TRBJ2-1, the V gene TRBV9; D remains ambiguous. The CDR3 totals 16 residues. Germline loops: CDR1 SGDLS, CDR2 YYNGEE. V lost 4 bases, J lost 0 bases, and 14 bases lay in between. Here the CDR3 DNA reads TGTGCCAGCAGCCCTTATAAACCGAGCTCCTACAATGAGCAGTTCTTC. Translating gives CASSPYKPSSYNEQFF.

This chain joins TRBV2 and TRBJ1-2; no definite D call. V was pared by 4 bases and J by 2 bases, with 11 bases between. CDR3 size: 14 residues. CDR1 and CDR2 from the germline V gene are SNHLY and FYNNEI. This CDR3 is CASSGGESNYGYTF. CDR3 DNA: TGTGCCAGCAGTGGTGGGGAATCCAACTATGGCTACACCTTC.

In DNA form, the CDR3 reads TGCAGCGTTGGGAGCGGACTAAGCACAGATACGCAGTATTTT. Its translation is CSVGSGLSTDTQYF. The V gene is TRBV29-1, the J gene TRBJ2-3; D possibly corresponds to TRBD2 (6 bases). Germline V gives CDR1 SQVTM, CDR2 ANQGSEA. Trimming cost V 4 bases and J 0 bases, with 11 bases left between them. The CDR3 extends over 14 amino acids.

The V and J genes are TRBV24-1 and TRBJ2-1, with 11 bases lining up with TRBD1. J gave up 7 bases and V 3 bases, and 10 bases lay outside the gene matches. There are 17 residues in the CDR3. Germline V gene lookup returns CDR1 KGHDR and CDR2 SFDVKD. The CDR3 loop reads CATSDATGQGAKNEQFF. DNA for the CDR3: TGTGCCACCAGTGATGCCACCGGACAGGGGGCGAAGAATGAGCAGTTCTTC.

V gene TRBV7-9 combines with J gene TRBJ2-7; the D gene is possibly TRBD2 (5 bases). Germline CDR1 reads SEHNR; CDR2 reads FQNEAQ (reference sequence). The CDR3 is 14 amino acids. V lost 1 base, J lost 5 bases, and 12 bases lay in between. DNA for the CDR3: TGTGCCAGCAGCTTAGAATCCGGGGTAGACGAGCAGTACTTC. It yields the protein CASSLESGVDEQYF.

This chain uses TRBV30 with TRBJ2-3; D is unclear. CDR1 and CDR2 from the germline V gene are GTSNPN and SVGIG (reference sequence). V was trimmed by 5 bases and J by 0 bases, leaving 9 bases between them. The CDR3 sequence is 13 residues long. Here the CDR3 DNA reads TGTGCCTGGGGGGTCAGAAGCACAGATACGCAGTATTTT. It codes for CAWGVRSTDTQYF.

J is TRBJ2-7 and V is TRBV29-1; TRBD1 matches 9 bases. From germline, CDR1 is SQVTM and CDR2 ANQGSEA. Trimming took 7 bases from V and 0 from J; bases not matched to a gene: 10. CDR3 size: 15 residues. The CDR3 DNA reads TGCAGCGCTTTGGGACAGGGCCTCTACTCCTACGAGCAGTACTTC. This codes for CSALGQGLYSYEQYF.

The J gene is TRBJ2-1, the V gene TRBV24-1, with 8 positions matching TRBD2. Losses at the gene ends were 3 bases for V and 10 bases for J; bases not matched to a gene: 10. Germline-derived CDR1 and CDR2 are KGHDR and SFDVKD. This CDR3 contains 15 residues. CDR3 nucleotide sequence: TGTGCCACCAGTGATGCCATGAGCGGGGGCATCGAGCAGTTCTTC. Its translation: CATSDAMSGGIEQFF.

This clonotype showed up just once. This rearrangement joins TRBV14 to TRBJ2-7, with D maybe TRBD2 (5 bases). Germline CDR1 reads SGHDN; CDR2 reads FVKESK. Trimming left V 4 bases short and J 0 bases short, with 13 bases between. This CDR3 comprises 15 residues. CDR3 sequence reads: CASSPGNLYSYEQYF. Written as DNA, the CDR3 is TGTGCCAGCAGCCCCGGGAACTTATACTCCTACGAGCAGTACTTC.

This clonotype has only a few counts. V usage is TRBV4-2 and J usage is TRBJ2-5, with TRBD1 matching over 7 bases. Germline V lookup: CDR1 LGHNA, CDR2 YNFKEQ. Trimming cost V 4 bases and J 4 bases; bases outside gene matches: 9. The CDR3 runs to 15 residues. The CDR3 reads CASSPYKGAGETQYF. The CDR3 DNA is TGTGCCAGCAGCCCCTACAAGGGGGCAGGAGAGACCCAGTACTTC.

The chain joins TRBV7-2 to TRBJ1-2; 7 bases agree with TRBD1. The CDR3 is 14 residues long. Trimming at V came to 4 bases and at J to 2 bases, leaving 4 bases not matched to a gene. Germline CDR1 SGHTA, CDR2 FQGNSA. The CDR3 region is CASSWDSANYGYTF. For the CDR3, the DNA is TGTGCCAGCAGCTGGGACAGCGCCAACTATGGCTACACCTTC.

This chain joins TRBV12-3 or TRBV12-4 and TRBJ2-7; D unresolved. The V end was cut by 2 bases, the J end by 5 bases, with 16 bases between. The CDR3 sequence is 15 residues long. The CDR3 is CASSLTGVSGDEQYF. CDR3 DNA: TGTGCCAGCAGTTTAACCGGAGTAAGTGGCGACGAGCAGTACTTC.

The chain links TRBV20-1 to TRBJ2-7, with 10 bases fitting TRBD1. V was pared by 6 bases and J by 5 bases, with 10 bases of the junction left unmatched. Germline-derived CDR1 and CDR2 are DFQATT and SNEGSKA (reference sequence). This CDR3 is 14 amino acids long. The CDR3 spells CSAPGTGVTHEQYF. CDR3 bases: TGCAGTGCCCCCGGGACAGGGGTTACCCACGAGCAGTACTTC.

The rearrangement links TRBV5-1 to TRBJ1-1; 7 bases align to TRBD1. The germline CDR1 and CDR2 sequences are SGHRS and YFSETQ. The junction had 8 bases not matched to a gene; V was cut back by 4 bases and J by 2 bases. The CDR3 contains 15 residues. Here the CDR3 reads CASSLPTGSNTEAFF. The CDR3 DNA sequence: TGCGCCAGCAGCCTACCGACAGGGAGTAACACTGAAGCTTTCTTT.

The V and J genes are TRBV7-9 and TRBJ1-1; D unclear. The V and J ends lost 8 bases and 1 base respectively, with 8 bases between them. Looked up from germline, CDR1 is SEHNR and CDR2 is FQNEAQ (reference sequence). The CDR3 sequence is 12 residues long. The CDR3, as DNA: TGTGCCAGCTCCGTAGCGAACACTGAAGCTTTCTTT. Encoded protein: CASSVANTEAFF. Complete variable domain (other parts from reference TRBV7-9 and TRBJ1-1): DTGVSQNPRHKITKRGQNVTFRCDPISEHNRLYWYRQTLGQGPEFLTYFQNEAQLEKSRLLSDRFSAERPKGSFSTLEIQRTEQGDSAMYLCASSVANTEAFFGQGTRLTVV.

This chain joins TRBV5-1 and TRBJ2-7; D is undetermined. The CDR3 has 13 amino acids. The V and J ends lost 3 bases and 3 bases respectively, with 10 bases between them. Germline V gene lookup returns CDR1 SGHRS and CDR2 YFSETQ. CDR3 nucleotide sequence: TGCGCCAGCAGCTCCCCCGCTCTCTACGAGCAGTACTTC. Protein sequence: CASSSPALYEQYF.

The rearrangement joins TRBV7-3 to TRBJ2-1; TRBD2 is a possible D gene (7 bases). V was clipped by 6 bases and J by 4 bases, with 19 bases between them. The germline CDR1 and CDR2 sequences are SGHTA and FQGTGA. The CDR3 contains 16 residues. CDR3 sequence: CASSSVGGALYNEQFF. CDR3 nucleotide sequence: TGTGCCAGCAGTTCCGTAGGGGGGGCGCTTTACAATGAGCAGTTCTTC. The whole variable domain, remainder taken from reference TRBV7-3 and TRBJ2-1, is GAGVSQTPSNKVTEKGKYVELRCDPISGHTALYWYRQSLGQGPEFLIYFQGTGAADDSGLPNDRFFAVRPEGSVSTLKIQRTERGDSAVYLCASSSVGGALYNEQFFGPGTRLTVL.

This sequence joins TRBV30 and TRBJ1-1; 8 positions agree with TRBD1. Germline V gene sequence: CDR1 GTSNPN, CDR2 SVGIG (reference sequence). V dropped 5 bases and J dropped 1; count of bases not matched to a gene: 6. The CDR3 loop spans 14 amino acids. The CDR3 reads CAWGQGYRNTEAFF. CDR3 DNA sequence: TGTGCCTGGGGACAGGGCTACCGGAACACTGAAGCTTTCTTT.

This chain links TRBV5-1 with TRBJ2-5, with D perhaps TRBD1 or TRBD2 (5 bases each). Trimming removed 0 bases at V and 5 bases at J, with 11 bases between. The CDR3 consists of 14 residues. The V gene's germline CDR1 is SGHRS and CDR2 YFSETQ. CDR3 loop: CASSLGGQGETQYF. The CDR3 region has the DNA TGCGCCAGCAGCTTGGGAGGGCAGGGCGAGACCCAGTACTTC.

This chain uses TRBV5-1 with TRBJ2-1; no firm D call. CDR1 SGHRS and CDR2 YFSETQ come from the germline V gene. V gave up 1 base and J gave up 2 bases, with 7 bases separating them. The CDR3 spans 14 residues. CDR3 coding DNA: TGCGCCAGCAGCTTGTCGAGTACCTACAATGAGCAGTTCTTC. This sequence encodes CASSLSSTYNEQFF.

The CDR3 DNA sequence: TGCAGTGCTATTGAGCACTATAATTCACCCCTCCACTTT. It is translated as CSAIEHYNSPLHF. J is TRBJ1-6 and V is TRBV20-1; D is unresolved. The CDR3 is 13 amino acids. V gave up 4 bases and J gave up 3 bases, with 7 bases separating them. The germline V gene encodes CDR1 DFQATT and CDR2 SNEGSKA (reference sequence).

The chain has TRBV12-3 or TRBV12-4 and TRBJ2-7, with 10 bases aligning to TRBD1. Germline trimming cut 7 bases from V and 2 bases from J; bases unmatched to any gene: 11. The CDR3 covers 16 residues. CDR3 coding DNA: TGTGCCAGCACGTCACGTGTGGGACAGGGGACCTACGAGCAGTACTTC. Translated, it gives CASTSRVGQGTYEQYF.

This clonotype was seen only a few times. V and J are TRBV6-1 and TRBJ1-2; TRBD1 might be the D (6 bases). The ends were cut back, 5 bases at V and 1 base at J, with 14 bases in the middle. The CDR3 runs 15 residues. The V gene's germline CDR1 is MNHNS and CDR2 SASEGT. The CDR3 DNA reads TGTGCCAGCAGTCAATTCCGGACAGATAACTATGGCTACACCTTC. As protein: CASSQFRTDNYGYTF.

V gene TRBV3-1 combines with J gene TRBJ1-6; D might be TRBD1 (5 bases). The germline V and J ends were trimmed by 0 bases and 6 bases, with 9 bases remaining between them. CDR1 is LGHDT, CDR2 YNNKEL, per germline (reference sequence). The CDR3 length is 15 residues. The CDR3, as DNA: TGTGCCAGCAGCCAAGAACCGGGGACTAATTCACCCCTCCACTTT. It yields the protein CASSQEPGTNSPLHF. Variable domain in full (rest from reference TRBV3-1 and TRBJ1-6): DTAVSQTPKYLVTQMGNDKSIKCEQNLGHDTMYWYKQDSKKFLKIMFSYNNKELIINETVPNRFSPKSPDKAHLNLHINSLELGDSAVYFCASSQEPGTNSPLHFGNGTRLTVT.

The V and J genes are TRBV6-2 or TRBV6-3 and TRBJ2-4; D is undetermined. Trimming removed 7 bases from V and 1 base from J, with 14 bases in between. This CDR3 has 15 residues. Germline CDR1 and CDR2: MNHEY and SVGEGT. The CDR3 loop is CASNDPKGAKNIQYF. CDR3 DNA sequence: TGTGCCAGCAACGACCCCAAAGGTGCCAAAAACATTCAGTACTTC.

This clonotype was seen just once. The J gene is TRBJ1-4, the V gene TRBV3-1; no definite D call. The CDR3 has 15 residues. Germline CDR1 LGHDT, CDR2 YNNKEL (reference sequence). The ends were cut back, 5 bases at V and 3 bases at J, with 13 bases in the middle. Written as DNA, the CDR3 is TGTGCCAGCAGCATGGTGGACGGGGCTAATGAAAAACTGTTTTTT. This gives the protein CASSMVDGANEKLFF.

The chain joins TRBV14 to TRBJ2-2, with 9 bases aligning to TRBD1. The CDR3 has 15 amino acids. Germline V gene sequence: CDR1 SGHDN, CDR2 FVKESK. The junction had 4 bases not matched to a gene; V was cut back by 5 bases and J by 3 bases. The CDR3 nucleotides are TGTGCCAGCAGCTCGACAGGGGGTTACACCGGGGAGCTGTTTTTT. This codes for CASSSTGGYTGELFF.